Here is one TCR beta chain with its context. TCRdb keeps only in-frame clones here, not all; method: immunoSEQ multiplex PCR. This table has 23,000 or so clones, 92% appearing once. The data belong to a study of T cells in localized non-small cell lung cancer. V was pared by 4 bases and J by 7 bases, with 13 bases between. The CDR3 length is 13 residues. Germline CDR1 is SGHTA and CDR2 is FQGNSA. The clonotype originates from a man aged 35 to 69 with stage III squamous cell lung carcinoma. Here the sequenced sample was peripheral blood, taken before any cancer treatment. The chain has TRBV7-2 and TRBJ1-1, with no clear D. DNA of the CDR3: TGTGCCAGCAGCTCCCGCCGTGACGGTGAAGCTTTCTTT. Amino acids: CASSSRRDGEAFF.